The 16 T cell receptor beta chains given below trace back to one sample, sequenced in a study of shared clonotypes between healthy human individuals. Produced via immunoSEQ multiplex PCR; TCRdb's table is partial and in-frame only. The sample records millions of clones, 90% to 95% being singletons. Naive CD8 cells, CD45RO-negative and positively selected for CCR7, excluded terminally differentiated effector memory CD45RA+ cells. The sequencing input was naive CD8+ T cells from PBMCs. The receptor set was obtained from a man younger than 35 in good health. Some clones in this sample may be carry-over from other donors' samples.

V gene TRBV7-2 combines with J gene TRBJ2-2; D is uncertain. The CDR3 has 16 amino acids. Trimming removed 3 bases from V and 5 bases from J, with 16 bases in between. CDR1 and CDR2 (germline): SGHTA, FQGNSA. Here the CDR3 DNA reads TGTGCCAGCAGCTTCTCGACCACATACCATACCGGGGAGCTGTTTTTT. Translating it yields CASSFSTTYHTGELFF.

This clone appeared a few times. Relative to the germline gene, one junction end is altered; a read error may explain this. The chain has TRBV5-8 and TRBJ1-1, with TRBD1 as a possible D gene (5 bases). This CDR3 has 11 amino acids. Germline-derived CDR1 and CDR2 are SGHTS and YDEGEE. In nucleotides, the CDR3 is TGTGCCAGCAGCTTGGGCAGGGATCAAGTCTTT. It encodes CASSLGRDQVF.

This clone was detected only once. The rearrangement links TRBV2 to TRBJ2-6; no definite D call. The CDR3 extends over 15 amino acids. Trimming took off 3 bases at V and 0 bases at J, with 6 bases between the two ends. Per the germline V gene, CDR1 is SNHLY and CDR2 is FYNNEI. The DNA of the CDR3 is TGTGCCAGCAGTGACTGGGACTCTGGGGCCAACGTCCTGACTTTC. Its protein is CASSDWDSGANVLTF.

V usage is TRBV5-4 and J usage is TRBJ2-7, with 9 positions matching TRBD1. V lost 5 bases to trimming and J lost 2 bases; unmatched junction nucleotides: 14. The CDR3 consists of 17 residues. Germline V gene sequence: CDR1 SGHNT, CDR2 YYREEE (reference sequence). In nucleotides, the CDR3 is TGTGCCAGCAGTCTTCCCGGGACAGGGATTCGGGCCTACGAGCAGTACTTC. This gives the protein CASSLPGTGIRAYEQYF.

Only a few counts were recorded for this clone. The chain carries TRBV2 and TRBJ2-7; D possibly corresponds to TRBD2 (6 bases). Trimming pared 7 bases from V and 5 bases from J, leaving 15 bases between. The CDR3 is 13 residues long. Germline V gives CDR1 SNHLY, CDR2 FYNNEI. CDR3 DNA sequence: TGTGCCAGCATCGAGGGACTCAGGGACGAGCAGTACTTC. This encodes CASIEGLRDEQYF.

On this clone: Other DNA sequences in this sample translate to the same CDR3. Here the CDR3 reads CASSVAGFMNTEAFF. CDR3 nucleotides: TGTGCCAGCAGCGTGGCAGGTTTCATGAACACTGAAGCTTTCTTT. V gene TRBV9 combines with J gene TRBJ1-1; D gene uncertain. Germline values: CDR1 SGDLS, CDR2 YYNGEE. The CDR3 is 15 amino acids. V dropped 2 bases and J dropped 0 bases, with 11 bases sitting between them.

The J gene is TRBJ1-3, the V gene TRBV28, with D possibly TRBD1 on 6 matching bases. This CDR3 spans 15 amino acids. Germline V gives CDR1 MDHEN, CDR2 SYDVKM. Trimming removed 6 bases at V and 0 bases at J, with 12 bases between. CDR3 amino acids: CASSFTGSSGNTIYF. The DNA for the CDR3 is TGTGCCAGCAGCTTCACAGGGAGCTCTGGAAACACCATATATTTT.

The gene calls are TRBV15 and TRBJ2-7; TRBD2 agrees at 10 bases. From germline, CDR1 is LNHNV and CDR2 YYDKDF (reference sequence). CDR3 length: 16 amino acids. With 0 bases clipped from V and 5 bases from J, the junction kept 7 bases outside the gene matches. This CDR3 reads CATSRDFLAGVHEQYF. For the CDR3, the DNA is TGTGCCACCAGCAGAGATTTCCTAGCGGGAGTTCACGAGCAGTACTTC.

This chain connects TRBV29-1 to TRBJ2-5; no firm D call. Trimming removed 5 bases from V and 1 base from J, with 14 bases in between. The CDR3 loop spans 14 amino acids. Germline V lookup: CDR1 SQVTM, CDR2 ANQGSEA. The CDR3 DNA sequence: TGCAGCGTTACTCTGGGTCTATTCCAAGAGACCCAGTACTTC. It codes for CSVTLGLFQETQYF.

This chain joins TRBV27 and TRBJ2-2, with 9 positions matching TRBD1. This CDR3 is built from 15 residues. Germline V gives CDR1 MNHEY, CDR2 SMNVEV (reference sequence). Losses at the gene ends were 1 base for V and 5 bases for J; bases not matched to a gene: 2. For the CDR3, the DNA is TGTGCCAGCAGTTTATTGGGGACAGGGACCGGGGAGCTGTTTTTT. This sequence encodes CASSLLGTGTGELFF.

The V and J genes are TRBV7-9 and TRBJ2-1; D tentatively fits TRBD1 or TRBD2 (5 bases each). CDR3 length: 12 amino acids. Looked up from germline, CDR1 is SEHNR and CDR2 is FQNEAQ (reference sequence). Trimming removed 1 base at V and 9 bases at J, with 7 bases between. DNA for the CDR3: TGTGCCAGCAGCTTAGATGGGGGTGAGCAGTTCTTC. As protein: CASSLDGGEQFF.

The chain joins TRBV27 to TRBJ1-2; 9 positions agree with TRBD1. V shed 7 bases and J 8 bases; nucleotides not matched to a gene: 11. Germline CDR1 is MNHEY and CDR2 is SMNVEV (reference sequence). CDR3 length: 14 residues. CDR3 in amino acids: CASKTGGLSRGYTF. The CDR3, as DNA: TGTGCCAGCAAAACAGGGGGCCTGTCGAGAGGCTACACCTTC.

V is TRBV7-8 and J is TRBJ2-3; 12 nucleotides match TRBD2. After removal of 5 bases from V and 4 bases from J, the junction contained 10 bases not matched to a gene. Germline lookup yields CDR1 SGHVS and CDR2 FQNEAQ. The CDR3 extends over 17 amino acids. The CDR3 bases are TGTGCCAGCAGCAGGGCGACTAGCGGGAGTTTAGCAGATACGCAGTATTTT. It yields the protein CASSRATSGSLADTQYF.

This clone has only one observation. This sequence joins TRBV4-1 and TRBJ2-1, with unresolved D. V shed 0 bases and J shed 3 bases, with 3 bases lying between them. This CDR3 region has 13 residues. Germline assignment: CDR1 MGHRA and CDR2 YSYEKL. CDR3 protein: CASSQEVYNEQFF. CDR3 DNA sequence: TGCGCCAGCAGCCAAGAAGTCTACAATGAGCAGTTCTTC.

This sequence joins TRBV27 and TRBJ1-2, with a tentative D call TRBD1 (6 bases). Between the trimmed V and J ends, which lost 6 bases and 7 bases, there was a span of 21 bases. Germline CDR1 MNHEY, CDR2 SMNVEV (reference sequence). This CDR3 has 15 residues. CDR3 sequence: CASSLHLGGLSGYTF. The CDR3 bases are TGTGCCAGCAGCCTCCACCTAGGGGGTTTGAGTGGCTACACCTTC.

The chain uses TRBV29-1 and TRBJ2-5; no clear D gene. The DNA matches TRBJ2-7 better at its end, which makes the J call doubtful. This CDR3 is built from 13 residues. The V gene's germline CDR1 is SQVTM and CDR2 ANQGSEA. This CDR3 is CSVQVGLTYEQYF. CDR3 nucleotides: TGCAGCGTTCAGGTGGGGTTAACCTACGAGCAGTACTTC.